Listed here are 22 T cell receptor beta chains from one sample, sequenced in a study of T cells after yellow fever vaccination. TCRdb re-analysed the 5' RACE reads in MiXCR, keeping a single row per CDR3 protein. The table includes around 500,000 distinct CDR3 sequences, 21% detected once. The sequences come from PBMCs, collected 20 to 25 days after the first yellow fever vaccination. These receptors originate from a man between 18 and 29 years old who received the YFV17D yellow fever vaccine.

This rearrangement joins TRBV6-4 to TRBJ2-1; 8 nucleotides line up with TRBD2. Losses at the gene ends were 2 bases for V and 10 bases for J; bases not matched to a gene: 10. The CDR3 loop spans 15 amino acids. In germline, CDR1 is MRHNA, CDR2 SNTAGT. The CDR3 DNA is TGTGCCAGCAGTGACGGCTCGGGGGGGCTTGGGGAGCAGTTCTTC. It codes for CASSDGSGGLGEQFF.

CDR3 sequence reads: CASSSPGQIYNSPLHF. In DNA form, the CDR3 reads TGTGCCAGCAGCTCCCCGGGACAAATTTATAATTCACCCCTCCACTTT. This chain joins TRBV7-2 and TRBJ1-6; maybe TRBD1 (6 bases). Germline CDR1 is SGHTA and CDR2 is FQGNSA. Trimming shortened V by 4 bases and J by 4 bases, and 14 bases separated the two germline ends. The CDR3 consists of 16 residues.

This chain joins TRBV20-1 and TRBJ2-3, with 9 bases aligning to TRBD2. CDR1 is DFQATT, CDR2 SNEGSKA, per germline (reference sequence). This CDR3 region has 14 residues. With V trimmed by 3 bases and J by 2 bases, 3 bases remained unmatched. This chain's CDR3 is CSASAGGVTDTQYF. CDR3 in DNA: TGCAGTGCTAGCGCGGGGGGGGTCACAGATACGCAGTATTTT.

This clonotype appeared a few times. The chain is built from TRBV2 and TRBJ2-1; 8 bases match TRBD2. Germline assignment: CDR1 SNHLY and CDR2 FYNNEI. CDR3 length: 15 amino acids. V shed 4 bases, J shed 14 bases, and the junction held 16 bases outside the gene matches. The CDR3 here is CASSAAGGSGSNEFF. The CDR3 DNA is TGTGCCAGCAGTGCCGCGGGGGGCAGCGGTTCTAACGAGTTCTTC.

This chain joins TRBV4-3 and TRBJ2-4; TRBD2 agrees at 8 bases. The V gene end was trimmed by 0 bases and the J gene end by 9 bases; junction bases not matched to a gene: 4. This CDR3 comprises 14 residues. CDR1 and CDR2 (germline): LGHNA, YSLEER. The CDR3 region is CASSQDRTSGIQYF. The CDR3 nucleotides read TGCGCCAGCAGCCAAGATAGAACTAGCGGCATTCAGTACTTC.

This rearrangement joins TRBV5-1 to TRBJ2-2; D not resolved. The length of the CDR3 is 13 residues. The V gene's germline CDR1 is SGHRS and CDR2 YFSETQ. V was trimmed by 7 bases and J by 3 bases, leaving 10 bases between them. CDR3 loop: CASRSPDTGELFF. CDR3 nucleotides: TGCGCCAGCCGGTCCCCGGACACCGGGGAGCTGTTTTTT.

The rearrangement links TRBV30 to TRBJ2-6; 8 positions agree with TRBD1. Germline V gene lookup returns CDR1 GTSNPN and CDR2 SVGIG (reference sequence). The V and J ends lost 2 bases and 3 bases, in that order; junction bases with no gene match: 3. This CDR3 has 15 residues. In DNA, the CDR3 is TGTGCCTGGAGTACACAGGGGGATGGGGCCAACGTCCTGACTTTC. It translates to CAWSTQGDGANVLTF.

This chain uses TRBV7-9 with TRBJ2-3; TRBD2 aligns across 11 bases. Trimming removed 3 bases from V and 0 bases from J; junction bases left unmatched: 5. The germline V gene has CDR1 SEHNR and CDR2 FQNEAQ (reference sequence). The CDR3 runs 17 residues. CDR3 DNA: TGTGCCAGCAGCTTCGGGACTAGCGGATCTAGCACAGATACGCAGTATTTT. This gives the protein CASSFGTSGSSTDTQYF.

This clonotype was counted only a few times. The rearrangement joins TRBV5-1 to TRBJ1-1; 12 positions agree with TRBD1. Trimming at V came to 0 bases and at J to 5 bases, leaving 5 bases not matched to a gene. Germline CDR1 SGHRS, CDR2 YFSETQ. The CDR3 is 16 residues long. CDR3 in amino acids: CASSLAGQGAGTEAFF. CDR3 nucleotides: TGCGCCAGCAGCTTGGCGGGACAGGGGGCCGGAACTGAAGCTTTCTTT.

This clonotype occurred a few times. The rearrangement links TRBV18 to TRBJ1-1, with D unresolved. The CDR3 is made up of 13 amino acids. Germline loops: CDR1 KGHSH, CDR2 LQKENI. Trimming cost V 3 bases and J 1 base, with 6 bases left between them. The CDR3 DNA is TGTGCCAGCTCACCCCCGTGGAACACTGAAGCTTTCTTT. It translates to CASSPPWNTEAFF. The variable domain in full, completed from reference TRBV18 and TRBJ1-1, reads NAGVMQNPRHLVRRRGQEARLRCSPMKGHSHVYWYRQLPEEGLKFMVYLQKENIIDESGMPKERFSAEFPKEGPSILRIQQVVRGDSAAYFCASSPPWNTEAFFGQGTRLTVV.

This clonotype was recorded a few times. The rearrangement links TRBV20-1 to TRBJ2-7; possible D gene TRBD1, 6 bases. The germline CDR1 and CDR2 sequences are DFQATT and SNEGSKA (reference sequence). The ends were cut back, 6 bases at V and 1 base at J, with 16 bases in the middle. The CDR3 spans 14 residues. CDR3 DNA sequence: TGCAGTGCGTCCCAGGGGCCCCCTTCCTACGAGCAGTACTTC. Amino acid sequence: CSASQGPPSYEQYF.

This sequence joins TRBV29-1 and TRBJ1-4; a weak D match, TRBD1 (6 bases). Germline V gene lookup returns CDR1 SQVTM and CDR2 ANQGSEA. V lost 4 bases and J lost 7, with 13 bases in between. There are 13 residues in the CDR3. The CDR3 DNA follows: TGCAGCGTTGTTCGGGGGGCGGGTGAAAAACTGTTTTTT. Translated: CSVVRGAGEKLFF.

This chain joins TRBV6-1 and TRBJ1-4, with unresolved D. Germline-derived CDR1 and CDR2 are MNHNS and SASEGT. The V and J ends lost 7 bases and 0 bases respectively, with 9 bases between them. This CDR3 has 14 residues. The CDR3 bases are TGTGCCAGCAAGGGAATGGCAACTAATGAAAAACTGTTTTTT. Protein sequence: CASKGMATNEKLFF.

The V call is TRBV7-2, the J call TRBJ1-5, with TRBD1 matching over 10 bases. CDR1 is SGHTA and CDR2 is FQGNSA in the germline V gene. The CDR3 covers 17 residues. V trimming: 5 bases; J trimming: 6 bases; junction bases outside the gene matches: 13. The CDR3 bases are TGTGCCAGCAGCCACTTCAGAGGACAGGGGGATCGTCAGCCCCAGCATTTT. Amino acids: CASSHFRGQGDRQPQHF.

CDR3 amino acids: CASTSTTGEVLYEQYF. DNA of the CDR3: TGTGCCAGCACCTCAACGACAGGGGAAGTGTTGTACGAGCAGTACTTC. V usage is TRBV5-6 and J usage is TRBJ2-7, with 8 nucleotides matching TRBD1. V was pared by 6 bases and J by 4 bases, with 15 bases of the junction left unmatched. The CDR3 covers 16 residues. In germline, CDR1 is SGHDT, CDR2 YYEEEE. Together with reference TRBV5-6 and TRBJ2-7, the CDR3 gives the full variable domain: DAGVTQSPTHLIKTRGQQVTLRCSPKSGHDTVSWYQQALGQGPQFIFQYYEEEERQRGNFPDRFSGHQFPNYSSELNVNALLLGDSALYLCASTSTTGEVLYEQYFGPGTRLTVT.

The V gene is TRBV7-2, the J gene TRBJ2-3, with D maybe TRBD1 (5 bases). V was shortened by 0 bases and J by 6 bases, with 16 bases between the two germline ends. From germline, CDR1 is SGHTA and CDR2 FQGNSA. The CDR3 consists of 16 residues. The CDR3 coding sequence is TGTGCCAGCAGCTTAGCGGTGACAGTATTACGCGATACGCAGTATTTT. This sequence encodes CASSLAVTVLRDTQYF.

The chain links TRBV7-8 to TRBJ2-2; D perhaps matches TRBD2 (7 bases). Trimming left V 5 bases short and J 8 bases short, with 18 bases between. Germline CDR1 SGHVS, CDR2 FQNEAQ. The CDR3 consists of 15 residues. The CDR3 DNA is TGTGCCAGCAGCCCCCTGGGGGGGCTCTGGGGGGAGCTGTTTTTT. Translated: CASSPLGGLWGELFF. The entire variable domain, with the rest obtained from reference TRBV7-8 and TRBJ2-2, is as follows: GAGVSQSPRYKVAKRGQDVALRCDPISGHVSLFWYQQALGQGPEFLTYFQNEAQLDKSGLPSDRFFAERPEGSVSTLKIQRTQQEDSAVYLCASSPLGGLWGELFFGEGSRLTVL.

The chain combines TRBV25-1 with TRBJ2-6, with D maybe TRBD2 (5 bases). Germline CDR1 is MGHDK and CDR2 is SYGVNS. V lost 4 bases, J lost 1 base, and 14 bases lay in between. The CDR3 is 17 residues long. In nucleotides, the CDR3 is TGTGCCAGCAGTGGACTTACTGGGAGATCTGGGGCCAACGTCCTGACTTTC. This gives the protein CASSGLTGRSGANVLTF.

The chain carries TRBV6-1 and TRBJ2-3, with 12 bases identical to TRBD2. Germline trimming cut 6 bases from V and 1 base from J; bases unmatched to any gene: 5. The CDR3 length is 16 residues. The germline gives CDR1 MNHNS, CDR2 SASEGT. This CDR3 reads CASSRLAGERTDTQYF. The CDR3 nucleotides are TGTGCCAGCAGCCGACTAGCGGGGGAACGCACAGATACGCAGTATTTT.

V is TRBV12-3 or TRBV12-4 and J is TRBJ1-3, with 7 nucleotides matching TRBD1. The V segment lost 6 bases and the J segment 4 bases; nucleotides outside the gene matches: 12. The CDR3 length is 16 residues. CDR3 region: CASSLTGPVSGNTIYF. CDR3 nucleotide sequence: TGTGCCAGCAGCTTGACAGGGCCGGTTTCAGGAAACACCATATATTTT.

This clonotype was detected many times. CDR3 bases: TGTGCCAGCAGCTTCGGGACTAGCGGGGTCAATGAGCAGTTCTTC. This encodes CASSFGTSGVNEQFF. The gene calls are TRBV12-3 or TRBV12-4 and TRBJ2-1; TRBD2 agrees at 13 bases. The CDR3 consists of 15 residues. V dropped 6 bases and J dropped 6; count of bases not matched to a gene: 5.

V gene TRBV29-1 combines with J gene TRBJ2-3, with 8 positions matching TRBD1. Germline V lookup: CDR1 SQVTM, CDR2 ANQGSEA. V lost 4 bases, J lost 0 bases, and 3 bases stayed unmatched. The CDR3 runs to 14 residues. In nucleotides, the CDR3 is TGCAGCGTTGTGAGGACAGGGAGCACAGATACGCAGTATTTT. Its protein product is CSVVRTGSTDTQYF.